The present T cell receptor (beta chain) was sequenced within a study of T-cell memory formation after mild COVID-19. Germline CDR1 is SGHTA and CDR2 is FQGNSA. The CDR3 consists of 15 residues. The J segment lost 5 bases and the V segment lost 7 bases, leaving 11 bases of the junction unmatched. TCRdb reanalysed the 5' RACE reads using MiXCR and keeps one entry per CDR3 protein. This sample has roughly 200,000 distinct CDR3 sequences, with 15% to 20% found just once. In this sample, this clonotype turned up a few times. This sequence joins TRBV7-2 and TRBJ2-1, with TRBD2 matching over 7 bases. This receptor was identified in an adult woman who had mild COVID-19 (a few samples of this study predate the infection). Cell type and time point are not known. Specimen: PBMCs or a T cell subset sorted from them (not recorded which). The CDR3 coding sequence is TGTGCCAGCATCCCCTCGCGGGAGAAGGACAATGAGCAGTTCTTC. This gives the protein CASIPSREKDNEQFF.